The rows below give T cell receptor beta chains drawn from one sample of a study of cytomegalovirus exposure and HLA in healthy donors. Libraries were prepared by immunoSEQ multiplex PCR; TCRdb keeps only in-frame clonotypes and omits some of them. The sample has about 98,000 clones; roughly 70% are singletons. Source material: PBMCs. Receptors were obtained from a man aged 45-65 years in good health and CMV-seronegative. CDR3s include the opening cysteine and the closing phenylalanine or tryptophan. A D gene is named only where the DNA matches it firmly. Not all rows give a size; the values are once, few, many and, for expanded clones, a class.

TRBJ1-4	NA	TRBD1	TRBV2	TGTGCCAGCGGAGGACAGGGGGTTTCTAATGAAAAACTGTTTTTT	CASGGQGVSNEKLFF
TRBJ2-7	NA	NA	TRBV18	TGTGCCAGCTCACCACCGGCCGGGTTCCACGAGCAGTACTTC	CASSPPAGFHEQYF
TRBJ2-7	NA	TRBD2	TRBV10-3	TGTGCCATCATTAGGGAACTAGCGGTATCCTACGAGCAGTACTTC	CAIIRELAVSYEQYF
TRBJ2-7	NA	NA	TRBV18	TGTGCCAGCTCCTTGGGAGGCGGGGAGCAGTACTTC	CASSLGGGEQYF
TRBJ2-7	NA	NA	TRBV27	TGTGCCAGCAGTTCCTACTCCTACGAGCAGTACTTC	CASSSYSYEQYF
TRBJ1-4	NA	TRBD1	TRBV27	TGTGCCAGCAGTTTATCAGGGGGCGCGTCTAATGAAAAACTGTTTTTT	CASSLSGGASNEKLFF
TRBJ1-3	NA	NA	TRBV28	TGTGCCAGCAGCACCCCATGGGTGGTCGGGGGAAACACCATATATTTT	CASSTPWVVGGNTIYF
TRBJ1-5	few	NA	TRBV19	TGTGCCAGTACCGCGGACTTTTTTCAGCCCCAGCATTTT	CASTADFFQPQHF
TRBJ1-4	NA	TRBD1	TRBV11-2	TGTGCCAGCAGCCAGTTCCCGGGACAGGAGAGTGAAAAACTGTTTTTT	CASSQFPGQESEKLFF
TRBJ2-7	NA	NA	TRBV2	TGTGCCAGCAGTGAAAATACCTACGAGCAGTACTTC	CASSENTYEQYF
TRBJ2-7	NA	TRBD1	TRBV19	TGTGCCAGTAGTACTTTCGGGACAGGTAGCTACGAGCAGTACTTC	CASSTFGTGSYEQYF
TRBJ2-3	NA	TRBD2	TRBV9	TGTGCCAGCAGCGTAATATCCAGCGGGAAAGATACGCAGTATTTT	CASSVISSGKDTQYF
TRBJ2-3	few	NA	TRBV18	TGTGCCAGCTCACCACAGCGGGGCACAGATACGCAGTATTTT	CASSPQRGTDTQYF
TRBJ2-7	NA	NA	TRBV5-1	TGCGCCAGCAGCTTGGCCGAATTGGGGCTAATCTCCTACGAGCAGTACTTC	CASSLAELGLISYEQYF
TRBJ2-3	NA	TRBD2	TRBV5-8	TGTGCCAGCAGCTACCCACTAGCGGCGGTCACAGATACGCAGTATTTT	CASSYPLAAVTDTQYF
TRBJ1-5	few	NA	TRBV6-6	TGTGCCAGCAGTTACTCCAAGACAGGGCCCCAGCATTTT	CASSYSKTGPQHF
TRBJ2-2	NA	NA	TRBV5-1	TGCGCCAGCAGCTTGAACACCGCCACCGGGGAGCTGTTTTTT	CASSLNTATGELFF
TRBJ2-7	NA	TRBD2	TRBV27	TGTGCCAGCAGTCCTCGACTAGCGGGAGCCCACGAGCAGTACTTC	CASSPRLAGAHEQYF
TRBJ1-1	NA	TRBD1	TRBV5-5	TGTGCCAGCAGCTTGGGCTCAGGGGGCACGAACACTGAAGCTTTCTTT	CASSLGSGGTNTEAFF
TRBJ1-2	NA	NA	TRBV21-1	TGTGCCAGCCTTCCCCCAACCCTATGGGGCTACACCTTC	CASLPPTLWGYTF
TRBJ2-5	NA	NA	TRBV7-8	TGTGCCAGCAGCTCCCCGCGCCGGGGGTGGAATGGGGAGACCCAGTACTTC	CASSSPRRGWNGETQYF
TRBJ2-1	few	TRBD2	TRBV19	TGTGCCAGTAGTCCCAGCGGGAGGGCCTACCATGAGCAGTTCTTC	CASSPSGRAYHEQFF
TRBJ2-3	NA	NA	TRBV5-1	TGCGCCAGCGTCGGAGGGGGCACAGATACGCAGTATTTT	CASVGGGTDTQYF
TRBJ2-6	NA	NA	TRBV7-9	TGTGCCAGCAGCCCAGTCCCCCTGGCTGTCTCTGGGGCCAACGTCCTGACTTTC	CASSPVPLAVSGANVLTF
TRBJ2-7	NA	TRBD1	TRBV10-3	TGTGCCATCAGCCCTCCGACAGGGGGATACGAGCAGTACTTC	CAISPPTGGYEQYF
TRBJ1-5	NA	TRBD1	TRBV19	TGTGCCAGTAGGGCGGGACAGGGGCTTCAGCCCCAGCATTTT	CASRAGQGLQPQHF
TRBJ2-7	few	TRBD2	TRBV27	TGTGCCAGCAGTCGCCTGACTAGCGGGAGGGACCACGAGCAGTACTTC	CASSRLTSGRDHEQYF
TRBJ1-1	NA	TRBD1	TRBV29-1	TGCAGCGCTGGGACAGCTTTGAACACTGAAGCTTTCTTT	CSAGTALNTEAFF
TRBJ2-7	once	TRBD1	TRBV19	TGTGCCAGTAGTCAATCGGGACAGGGCTCCTACGAGCAGTACTTC	CASSQSGQGSYEQYF
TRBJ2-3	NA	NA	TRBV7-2	TGTGCCAGCAGCTCCCGGGCAGATACGCAGTATTTT	CASSSRADTQYF
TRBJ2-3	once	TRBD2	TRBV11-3	TGTGCCAGCAGCTTTTTTGGTCTAGCGGGGGGCCGCACAGATACGCAGTATTTT	CASSFFGLAGGRTDTQYF